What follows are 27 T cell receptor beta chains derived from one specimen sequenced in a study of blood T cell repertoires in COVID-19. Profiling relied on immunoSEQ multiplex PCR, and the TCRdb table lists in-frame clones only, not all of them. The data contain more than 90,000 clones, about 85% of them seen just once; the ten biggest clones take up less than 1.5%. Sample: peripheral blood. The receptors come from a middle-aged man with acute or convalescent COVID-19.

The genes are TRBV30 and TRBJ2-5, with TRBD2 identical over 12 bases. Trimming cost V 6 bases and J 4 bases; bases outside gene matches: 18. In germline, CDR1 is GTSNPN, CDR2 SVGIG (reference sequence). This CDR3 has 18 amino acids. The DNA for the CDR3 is TGTGCCTGCGGCCGGGGTCTAGCGGGAGGGCCGGGGCCAGAGACCCAGTACTTC. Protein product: CACGRGLAGGPGPETQYF. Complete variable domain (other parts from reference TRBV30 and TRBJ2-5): SQTIHQWPATLVQPVGSPLSLECTVEGTSNPNLYWYRQAAGRGLQLLFYSVGIGQISSEVPQNLSASRPQDRQFILSSKKLLLSDSGFYLCACGRGLAGGPGPETQYFGPGTRLLVL.

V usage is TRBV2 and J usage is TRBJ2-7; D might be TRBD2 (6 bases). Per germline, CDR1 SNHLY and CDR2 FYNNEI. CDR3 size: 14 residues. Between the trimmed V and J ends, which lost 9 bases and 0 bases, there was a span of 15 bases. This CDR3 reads CASRRREASYEQYF. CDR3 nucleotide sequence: TGTGCCAGTAGGAGGCGGGAAGCCTCCTACGAGCAGTACTTC. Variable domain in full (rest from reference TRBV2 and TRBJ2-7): EPEVTQTPSHQVTQMGQEVILRCVPISNHLYFYWYRQILGQKVEFLVSFYNNEISEKSEIFDDQFSVERPDGSNFTLKIRSTKLEDSAMYFCASRRREASYEQYFGPGTRLTVT.

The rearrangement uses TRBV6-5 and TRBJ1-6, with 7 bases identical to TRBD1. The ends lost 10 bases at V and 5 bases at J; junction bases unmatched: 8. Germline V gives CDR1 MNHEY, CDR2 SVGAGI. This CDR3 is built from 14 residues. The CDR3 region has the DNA TGTGCCACCAGGGGGGGACAGAATAATTCACCCCTCCACTTT. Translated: CATRGGQNNSPLHF.

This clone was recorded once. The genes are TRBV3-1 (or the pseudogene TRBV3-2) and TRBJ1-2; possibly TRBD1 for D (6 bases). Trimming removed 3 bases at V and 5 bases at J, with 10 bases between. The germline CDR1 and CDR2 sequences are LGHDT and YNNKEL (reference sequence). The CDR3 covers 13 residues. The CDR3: CASSQRQGYGYTF. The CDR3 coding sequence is TGTGCCAGCAGCCAGAGGCAGGGGTATGGCTACACCTTC.

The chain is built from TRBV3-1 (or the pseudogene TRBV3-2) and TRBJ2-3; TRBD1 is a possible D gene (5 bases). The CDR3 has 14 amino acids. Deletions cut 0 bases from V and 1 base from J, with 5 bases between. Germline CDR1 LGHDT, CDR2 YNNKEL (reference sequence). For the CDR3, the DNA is TGTGCCAGCAGCCAAGACAGGGGCACAGATACGCAGTATTTT. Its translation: CASSQDRGTDTQYF.

CDR3 protein: CASSQEETSGRPAGETQYF. The CDR3 nucleotides read TGCGCCAGCAGCCAAGAGGAGACTAGCGGGAGACCCGCAGGGGAGACCCAGTACTTC. V gene TRBV4-1 combines with J gene TRBJ2-5; 12 positions match TRBD2. J gave up 5 bases and V 0 bases, and 13 bases lay outside the gene matches. This CDR3 spans 19 amino acids. Germline V gives CDR1 MGHRA, CDR2 YSYEKL.

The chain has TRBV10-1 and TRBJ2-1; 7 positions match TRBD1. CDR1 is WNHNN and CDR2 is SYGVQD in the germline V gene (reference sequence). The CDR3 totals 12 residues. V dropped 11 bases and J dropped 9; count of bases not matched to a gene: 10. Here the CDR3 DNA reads TGCGCCTCTCAGGTCCCAGGGGGTGAGCAGTTCTTC. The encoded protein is CASQVPGGEQFF.

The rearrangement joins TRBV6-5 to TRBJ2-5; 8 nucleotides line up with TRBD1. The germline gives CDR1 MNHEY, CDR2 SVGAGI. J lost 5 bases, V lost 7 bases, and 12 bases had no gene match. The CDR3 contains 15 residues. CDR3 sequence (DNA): TGTGCCAGCAAGTGGGTGACAGGGGCGAAGGAGACCCAGTACTTC. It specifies CASKWVTGAKETQYF.

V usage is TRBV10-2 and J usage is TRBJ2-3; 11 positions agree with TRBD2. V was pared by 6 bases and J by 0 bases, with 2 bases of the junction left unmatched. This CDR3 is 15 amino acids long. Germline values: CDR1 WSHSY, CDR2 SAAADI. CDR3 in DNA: TGCGCCAGCAGCCGGACTAGCGGGAGCACAGATACGCAGTATTTT. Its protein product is CASSRTSGSTDTQYF.

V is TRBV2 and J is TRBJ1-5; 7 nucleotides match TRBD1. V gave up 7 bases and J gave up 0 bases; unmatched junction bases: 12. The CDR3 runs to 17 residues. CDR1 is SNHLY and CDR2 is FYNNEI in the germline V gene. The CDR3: CASTRDSIFFSNQPQHF. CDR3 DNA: TGTGCCAGCACCCGGGACAGTATATTCTTTAGCAATCAGCCCCAGCATTTT. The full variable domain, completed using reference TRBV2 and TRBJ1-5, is EPEVTQTPSHQVTQMGQEVILRCVPISNHLYFYWYRQILGQKVEFLVSFYNNEISEKSEIFDDQFSVERPDGSNFTLKIRSTKLEDSAMYFCASTRDSIFFSNQPQHFGDGTRLSIL.

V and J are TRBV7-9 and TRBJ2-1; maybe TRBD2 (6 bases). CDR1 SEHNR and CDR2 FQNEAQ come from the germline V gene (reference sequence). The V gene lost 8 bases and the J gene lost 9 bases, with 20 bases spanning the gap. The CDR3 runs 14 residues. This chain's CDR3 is CASVRGASLGEQFF. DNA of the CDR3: TGTGCCAGCGTGCGCGGGGCATCGTTGGGTGAGCAGTTCTTC.

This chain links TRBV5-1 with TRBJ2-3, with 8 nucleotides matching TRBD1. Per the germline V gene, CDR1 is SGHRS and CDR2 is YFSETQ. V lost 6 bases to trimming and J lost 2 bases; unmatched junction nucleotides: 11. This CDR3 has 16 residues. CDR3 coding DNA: TGCGCCAGCACCCCCCAGGGGGCCCTCGACACAGATACGCAGTATTTT. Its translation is CASTPQGALDTDTQYF.

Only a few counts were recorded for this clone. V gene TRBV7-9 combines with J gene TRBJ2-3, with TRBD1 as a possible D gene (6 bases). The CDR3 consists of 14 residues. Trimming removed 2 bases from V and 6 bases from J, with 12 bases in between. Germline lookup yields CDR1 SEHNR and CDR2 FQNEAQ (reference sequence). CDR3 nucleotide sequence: TGTGCCAGCAGCTTACAGGGGCCAGGGGATACGCAGTATTTT. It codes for CASSLQGPGDTQYF. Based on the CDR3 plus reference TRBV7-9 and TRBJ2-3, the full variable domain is DTGVSQNPRHKITKRGQNVTFRCDPISEHNRLYWYRQTLGQGPEFLTYFQNEAQLEKSRLLSDRFSAERPKGSFSTLEIQRTEQGDSAMYLCASSLQGPGDTQYFGPGTRLTVL.

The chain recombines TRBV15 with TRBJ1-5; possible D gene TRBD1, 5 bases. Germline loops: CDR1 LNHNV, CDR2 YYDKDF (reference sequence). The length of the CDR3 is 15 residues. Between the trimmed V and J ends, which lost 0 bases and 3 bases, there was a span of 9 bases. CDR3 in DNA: TGTGCCACCAGCAGAGATCAGGGCCTCAATCAGCCCCAGCATTTT. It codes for CATSRDQGLNQPQHF. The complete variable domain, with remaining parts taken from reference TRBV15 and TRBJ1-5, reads DAMVIQNPRYQVTQFGKPVTLSCSQTLNHNVMYWYQQKSSQAPKLLFHYYDKDFNNEADTPDNFQSRRPNTSFCFLDIRSPGLGDTAMYLCATSRDQGLNQPQHFGDGTRLSIL.

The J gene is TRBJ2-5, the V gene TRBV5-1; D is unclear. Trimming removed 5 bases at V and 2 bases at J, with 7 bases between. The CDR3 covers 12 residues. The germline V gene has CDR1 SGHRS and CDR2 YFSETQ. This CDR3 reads CASRTDQETQYF. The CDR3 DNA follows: TGCGCCAGCAGAACAGATCAAGAGACCCAGTACTTC.

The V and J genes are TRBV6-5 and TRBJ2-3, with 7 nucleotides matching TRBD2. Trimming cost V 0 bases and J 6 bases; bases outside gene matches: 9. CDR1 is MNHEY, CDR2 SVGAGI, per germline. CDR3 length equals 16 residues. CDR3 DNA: TGTGCCAGCAGTTACTCCCGAGCGGGATTCCTTGATACGCAGTATTTT. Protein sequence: CASSYSRAGFLDTQYF.

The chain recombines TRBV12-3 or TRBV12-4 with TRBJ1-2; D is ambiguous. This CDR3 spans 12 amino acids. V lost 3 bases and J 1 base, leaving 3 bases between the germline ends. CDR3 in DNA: TGTGCCAGCAGTTTCGGTAACTATGGCTACACCTTC. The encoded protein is CASSFGNYGYTF.

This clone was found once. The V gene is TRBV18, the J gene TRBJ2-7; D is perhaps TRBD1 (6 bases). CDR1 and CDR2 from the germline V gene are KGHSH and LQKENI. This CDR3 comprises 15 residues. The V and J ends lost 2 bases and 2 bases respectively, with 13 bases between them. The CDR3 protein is CASSPTGQPPYEQYF. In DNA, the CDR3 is TGTGCCAGCTCACCAACAGGGCAACCCCCCTACGAGCAGTACTTC.

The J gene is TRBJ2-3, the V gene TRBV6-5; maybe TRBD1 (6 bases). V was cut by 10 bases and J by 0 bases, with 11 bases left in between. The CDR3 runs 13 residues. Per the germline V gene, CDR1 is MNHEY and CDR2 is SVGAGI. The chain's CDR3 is CATKGVSTDTQYF. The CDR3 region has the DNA TGTGCCACCAAGGGGGTTAGCACAGATACGCAGTATTTT.

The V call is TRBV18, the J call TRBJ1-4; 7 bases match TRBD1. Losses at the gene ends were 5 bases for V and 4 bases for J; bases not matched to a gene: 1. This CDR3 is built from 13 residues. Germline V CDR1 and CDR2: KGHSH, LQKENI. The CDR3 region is CASSGQVNEKLFF. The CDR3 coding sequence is TGTGCCAGCTCAGGACAGGTTAATGAAAAACTGTTTTTT.

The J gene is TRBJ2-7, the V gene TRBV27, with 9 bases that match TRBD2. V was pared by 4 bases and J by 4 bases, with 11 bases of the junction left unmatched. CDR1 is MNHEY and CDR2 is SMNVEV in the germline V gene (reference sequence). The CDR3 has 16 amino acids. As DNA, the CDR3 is TGTGCCAGCAGTTCCAAATGGGGACTAGCAGAATACGAGCAGTACTTC. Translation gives CASSSKWGLAEYEQYF.

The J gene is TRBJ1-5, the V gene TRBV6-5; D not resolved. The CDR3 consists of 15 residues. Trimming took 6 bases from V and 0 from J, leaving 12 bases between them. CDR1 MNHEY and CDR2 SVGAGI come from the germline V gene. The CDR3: CASRRVPYSNQPQHF. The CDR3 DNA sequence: TGTGCCAGCAGGCGGGTGCCTTATAGCAATCAGCCCCAGCATTTT.

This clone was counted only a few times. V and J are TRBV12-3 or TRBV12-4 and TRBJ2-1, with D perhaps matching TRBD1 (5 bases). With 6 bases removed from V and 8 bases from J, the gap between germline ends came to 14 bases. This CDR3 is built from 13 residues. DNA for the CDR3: TGTGCCAGCAGCTTACGTAGGGGCGATGAGCAGTTCTTC. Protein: CASSLRRGDEQFF.

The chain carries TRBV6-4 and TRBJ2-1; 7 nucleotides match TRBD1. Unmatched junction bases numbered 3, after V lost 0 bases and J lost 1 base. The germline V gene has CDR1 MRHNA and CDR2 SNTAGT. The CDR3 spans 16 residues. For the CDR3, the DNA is TGTGCCAGCAGTGACTCCGGGACAGCATCCTACAATGAGCAGTTCTTC. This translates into CASSDSGTASYNEQFF.

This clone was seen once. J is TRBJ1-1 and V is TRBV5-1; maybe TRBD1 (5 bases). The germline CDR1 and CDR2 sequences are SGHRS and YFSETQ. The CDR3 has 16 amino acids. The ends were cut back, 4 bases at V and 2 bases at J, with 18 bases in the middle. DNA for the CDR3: TGCGCCAGCAGCCAGGGCCAGCCTAGGGGTAACACTGAAGCTTTCTTT. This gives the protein CASSQGQPRGNTEAFF.

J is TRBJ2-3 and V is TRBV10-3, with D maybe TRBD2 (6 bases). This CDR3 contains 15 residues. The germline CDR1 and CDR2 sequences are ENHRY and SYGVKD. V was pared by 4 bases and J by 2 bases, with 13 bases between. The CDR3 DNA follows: TGTGCCATCAGTGGCCATAGCGGCCTCACAGATACGCAGTATTTT. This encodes CAISGHSGLTDTQYF.

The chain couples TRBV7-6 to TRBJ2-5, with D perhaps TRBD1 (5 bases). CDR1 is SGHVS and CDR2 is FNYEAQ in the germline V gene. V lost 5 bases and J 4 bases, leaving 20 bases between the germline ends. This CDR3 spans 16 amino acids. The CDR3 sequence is CASSPRGIAGIETQYF. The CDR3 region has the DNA TGTGCCAGCAGCCCAAGGGGAATAGCTGGGATAGAGACCCAGTACTTC.